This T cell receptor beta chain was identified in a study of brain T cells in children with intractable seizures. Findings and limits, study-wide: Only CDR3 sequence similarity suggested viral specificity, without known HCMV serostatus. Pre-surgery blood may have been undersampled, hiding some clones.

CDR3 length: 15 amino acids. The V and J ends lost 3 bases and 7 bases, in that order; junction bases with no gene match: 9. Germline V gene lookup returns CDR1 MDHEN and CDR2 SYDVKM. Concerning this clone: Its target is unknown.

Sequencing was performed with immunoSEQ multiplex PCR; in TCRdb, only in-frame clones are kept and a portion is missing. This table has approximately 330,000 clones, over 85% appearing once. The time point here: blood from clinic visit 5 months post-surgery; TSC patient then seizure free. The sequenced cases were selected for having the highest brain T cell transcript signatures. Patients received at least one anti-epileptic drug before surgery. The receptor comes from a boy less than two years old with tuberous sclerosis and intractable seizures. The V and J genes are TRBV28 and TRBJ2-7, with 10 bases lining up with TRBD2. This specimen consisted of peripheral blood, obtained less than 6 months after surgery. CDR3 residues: CASSLGLAGVLEQYF. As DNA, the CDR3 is TGTGCCAGCAGTTTGGGGCTAGCGGGGGTGTTGGAGCAGTACTTC. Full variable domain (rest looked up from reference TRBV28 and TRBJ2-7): DVKVTQSSRYLVKRTGEKVFLECVQDMDHENMFWYRQDPGLGLRLIYFSYDVKMKEKGDIPEGYSVSREKKERFSLILESASTNQTSMYLCASSLGLAGVLEQYFGPGTRLTVT.